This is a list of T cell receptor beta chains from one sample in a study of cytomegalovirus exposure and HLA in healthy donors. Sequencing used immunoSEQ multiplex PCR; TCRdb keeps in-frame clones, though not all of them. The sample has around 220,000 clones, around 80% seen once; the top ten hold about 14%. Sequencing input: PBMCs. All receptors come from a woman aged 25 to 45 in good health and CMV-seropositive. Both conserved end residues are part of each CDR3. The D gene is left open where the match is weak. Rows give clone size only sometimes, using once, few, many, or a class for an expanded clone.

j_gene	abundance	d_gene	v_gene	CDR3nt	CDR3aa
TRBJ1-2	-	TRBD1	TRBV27	TGTGCCAGCAGTTTAGGACAGGGGCCGAACTATGGCTACACCTTC	CASSLGQGPNYGYTF
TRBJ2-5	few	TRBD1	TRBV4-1	TGCGCCAGCAGCCGGGAACAGGGGATCCAAGAGACCCAGTACTTC	CASSREQGIQETQYF
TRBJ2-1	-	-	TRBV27	TGTGCCAGCACGGGACTTTACAATGAGCAGTTCTTC	CASTGLYNEQFF
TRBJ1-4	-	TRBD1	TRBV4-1	TGCGCCAGCAGCCAAAGACAGGGGGAAGGTGAAAAACTGTTTTTT	CASSQRQGEGEKLFF
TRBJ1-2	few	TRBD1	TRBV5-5	TGTGCCAGCAGCTTGGCAACCGGGACAGGGGGTAGAAGGAACTATGGCTACACCTTC	CASSLATGTGGRRNYGYTF
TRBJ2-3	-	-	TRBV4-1	TGCGCCAGCAGCCAAGGCGTAGCGCTTGGCACAGATACGCAGTATTTT	CASSQGVALGTDTQYF
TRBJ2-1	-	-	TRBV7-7	TGTGCTAGCAGCGAAAGCCCCCATTCCCTAGACAGGAGGAGGTACAATGAGCAGTTCTTC	CASSESPHSLDRRRYNEQFF
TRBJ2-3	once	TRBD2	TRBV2	TGTGCCAGCAGTGAAGCTTTTGCGGGAGTGGTGGCAGATACGCAGTATTTT	CASSEAFAGVVADTQYF
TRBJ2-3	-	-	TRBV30	TGTGCCTGGAGGCCTCCGCGCGAGACAGATACGCAGTATTTT	CAWRPPRETDTQYF
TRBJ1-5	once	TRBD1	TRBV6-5	TGTGCCAGCAGTCTATTGACAGGGGATCAGCCCCAGCATTTT	CASSLLTGDQPQHF
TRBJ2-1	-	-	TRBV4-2	TGTGCCAGCCAGACGTTAGGGAGAGTCAATGAGCAGTTCTTC	CASQTLGRVNEQFF
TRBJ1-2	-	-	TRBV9	TGTGCCAGCAGCGTAGCCAGTTATGGCTACACCTTC	CASSVASYGYTF
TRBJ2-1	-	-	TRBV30	TGTGCCTGGAGAATGCAGGGAGAGTTCTTC	CAWRMQGEFF
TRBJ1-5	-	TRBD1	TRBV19	TGTGCCAGTAGTACCATCGGACAGGAGGGCAATCAGCCCCAGCATTTT	CASSTIGQEGNQPQHF
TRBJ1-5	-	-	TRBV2	TGTGCCAGCACCCCCGAGGGTGACAGGCGCAATCAGCCCCAGCATTTT	CASTPEGDRRNQPQHF
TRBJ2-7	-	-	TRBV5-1	TGCGCCAGCAGCTTGGATAGCGGCTCCTACGAGCAGTACTTC	CASSLDSGSYEQYF
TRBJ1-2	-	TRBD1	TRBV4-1	TGCGCCAGCACACAGGGGCCCCCTCACTATGGCTACACCTTC	CASTQGPPHYGYTF
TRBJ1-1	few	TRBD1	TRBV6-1	TGTGCCAGCAGGAGGACAGGGAGGGACACTGAAGCTTTCTTT	CASRRTGRDTEAFF
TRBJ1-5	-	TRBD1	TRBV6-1	TGTGCCAGCAGTGGTCAGGGGGCCGGTCAGCCCCAGCATTTT	CASSGQGAGQPQHF
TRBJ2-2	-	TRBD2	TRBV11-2	TGTGCCAGCAGGATAGCGGGGGTCTCGTCCGGGGAGCTGTTTTTT	CASRIAGVSSGELFF
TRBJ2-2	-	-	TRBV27	TGTGCCAGCAGTTTAGGGCAGGTTAGCACCGGGGAGCTGTTTTTT	CASSLGQVSTGELFF
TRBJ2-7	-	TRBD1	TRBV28	TGTGCCAGCAGCTTAAGGGGGACAGCAGGCGAGCAGTACTTC	CASSLRGTAGEQYF
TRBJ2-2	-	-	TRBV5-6	TGTGCCAGCAGCTTTGTAGGAATACAATCCGGGGAGCTGTTTTTT	CASSFVGIQSGELFF
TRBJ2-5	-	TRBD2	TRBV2	TGTGCCAGCAGTAGGGGACTAGCGGGGACTTTACAAGAGACCCAGTACTTC	CASSRGLAGTLQETQYF
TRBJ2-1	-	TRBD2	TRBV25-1	TGTGCCAGCTCTAGCGGGGGCTCCTACAATGAGCAGTTCTTC	CASSSGGSYNEQFF
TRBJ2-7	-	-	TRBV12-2	TGTGCAAGTCGCTTACCAGGGACTAGCGGAAACTACGAGCAGTACTTC	CASRLPGTSGNYEQYF
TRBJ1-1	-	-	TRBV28	TGTGCCAGCAGCCCCGGGGATCAGGGGCCGAACACTGAAGCTTTCTTT	CASSPGDQGPNTEAFF
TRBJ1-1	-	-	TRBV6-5	TGTGCCAGCAGTTACTCGAGTACAGGGACGGATGGAGCTTTCTTT	CASSYSSTGTDGAFF
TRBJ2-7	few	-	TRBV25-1	TGTGCCAGCAGTGAAGTAGGGCAGGGAGACGAGCAGTACTTC	CASSEVGQGDEQYF
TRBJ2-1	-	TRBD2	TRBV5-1	TGCGCCAGCAGCGGGACCGGGACTAGCGACAATGAGCAGTTCTTC	CASSGTGTSDNEQFF
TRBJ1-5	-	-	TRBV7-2	TGTGCCAGCAGCTTAGGACACCGAAATCAGCCCCAGCATTTT	CASSLGHRNQPQHF
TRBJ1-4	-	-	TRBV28	TGTGCCAGCAAAAGGACGGGGGGAGTTAATGAAAAACTGTTTTTT	CASKRTGGVNEKLFF
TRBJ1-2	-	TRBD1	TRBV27	TGTGCCAGCAGTCGCTACAGGGGGTCAGACTATGGCTACACCTTC	CASSRYRGSDYGYTF
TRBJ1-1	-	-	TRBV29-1	TGCAGCGTTAAGGGGGGAGGGAACACTGAAGCTTTCTTT	CSVKGGGNTEAFF
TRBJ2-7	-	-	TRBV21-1	TGTGCCAGCAGCAAAAATGGGACAGACGAGCAGTACTTC	CASSKNGTDEQYF
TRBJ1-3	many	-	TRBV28	TGTGCCAGCAGCCCGGGTTTCTCTGGAAACACCATATATTTT	CASSPGFSGNTIYF
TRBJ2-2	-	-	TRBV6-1	TGTGCCAGCAGTGAAGTCGGGGGCAGGGGGGAGCTGTTTTTT	CASSEVGGRGELFF
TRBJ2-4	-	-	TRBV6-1	TGTGCCAGCAGTGAACAAGGGGTGGCCAAAAACATTCAGTACTTC	CASSEQGVAKNIQYF
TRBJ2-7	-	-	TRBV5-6	TGTGCCAGCAGCCCCCGCGGCGGCGAGCAGTACTTC	CASSPRGGEQYF
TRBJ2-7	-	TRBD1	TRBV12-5	TGTGCTAGTGGCCTGACAGGGTTCTACGAGCAGTACTTC	CASGLTGFYEQYF
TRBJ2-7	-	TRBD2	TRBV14	TGTGCCAGCAGCCAAGATCTTTGGACTAGCGTATCCGAGCAGTACTTC	CASSQDLWTSVSEQYF
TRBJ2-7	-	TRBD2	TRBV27	TGTGCCAGCAGTTTCGGGACTAGAGGATACGAGCAGTACTTC	CASSFGTRGYEQYF
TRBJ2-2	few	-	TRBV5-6	TGTGCCAGCAGCTTTGAGATTTCGGCAGGCAACACCGGGGAGCTGTTTTTT	CASSFEISAGNTGELFF
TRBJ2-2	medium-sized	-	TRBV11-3	TGTGCCAGCAGCTTAAGGGGGGGCACCACCGGGGAGCTGTTTTTT	CASSLRGGTTGELFF
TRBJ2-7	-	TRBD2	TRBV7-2	TGTGCCAGCAGTTGGACTAGCGGGGGCTCCTACGAGCAGTACTTC	CASSWTSGGSYEQYF